These 20 T cell receptor beta chains came from one sample sequenced in a study of cytomegalovirus exposure and HLA in healthy donors. PCR primers comprised 60 Vbeta and 13 Jbeta primers. The repertoire was sequenced with immunoSEQ multiplex PCR; TCRdb's copy has only in-frame clones and lacks some. The sample includes 150,000 to 200,000 clones, around four fifths of them seen just once. The sample comprised PBMCs. Receptor source: a man aged 18 to 29 in good health and CMV-seronegative.

This clone was detected once. The V gene is TRBV15, the J gene TRBJ2-6; 8 bases agree with TRBD1. V dropped 3 bases and J dropped 3; count of bases not matched to a gene: 4. The CDR3 loop spans 16 amino acids. Germline lookup yields CDR1 LNHNV and CDR2 YYDKDF (reference sequence). CDR3 coding DNA: TGTGCCACCAGCAGCCAGACAGGGGTTGGGGCCAACGTCCTGACTTTC. This translates into CATSSQTGVGANVLTF.

This sequence joins TRBV18 and TRBJ2-7; 8 bases fit TRBD1. Germline V CDR1 and CDR2: KGHSH, LQKENI. This CDR3 has 18 amino acids. Trimming cost V 4 bases and J 5 bases; bases outside gene matches: 19. The CDR3 sequence is CASSLLLIPGQGGNEQYF. In DNA, the CDR3 is TGTGCCAGCTCACTCCTCCTCATTCCCGGACAGGGCGGCAACGAGCAGTACTTC.

The chain employs TRBV19 and TRBJ2-2, with TRBD2 matching 10 bases. The trim removed 3 bases at V and 6 bases at J, leaving 25 bases unmatched. The CDR3 sequence is 22 residues long. Germline CDR1 LNHDA, CDR2 SQIVND (reference sequence). CDR3 in amino acids: CASSIRQGRGLAAQRGAGELFF. CDR3 coding DNA: TGTGCCAGTAGTATTAGACAGGGAAGAGGACTAGCGGCACAAAGGGGGGCCGGGGAGCTGTTTTTT. Supplemented by reference TRBV19 and TRBJ2-2, the full variable domain reads DGGITQSPKYLFRKEGQNVTLSCEQNLNHDAMYWYRQDPGQGLRLIYYSQIVNDFQKGDIAEGYSVSREKKESFPLTVTSAQKNPTAFYLCASSIRQGRGLAAQRGAGELFFGEGSRLTVL.

This clone turned up a few times. The chain links TRBV5-4 to TRBJ2-3, with 8 bases fitting TRBD2. CDR1 and CDR2 (germline): SGHNT, YYREEE (reference sequence). J lost 6 bases, V lost 4 bases, and 10 bases had no gene match. There are 15 residues in the CDR3. This CDR3 is CASSSPERGPDTQYF. CDR3 nucleotides: TGTGCCAGCAGCAGCCCGGAGCGGGGGCCTGATACGCAGTATTTT.

The chain joins TRBV19 to TRBJ2-7; the D gene is possibly TRBD1 (5 bases). Trimming removed 5 bases from V and 0 bases from J, with 17 bases in between. In germline, CDR1 is LNHDA, CDR2 SQIVND (reference sequence). The CDR3 contains 16 residues. CDR3 residues: CASSHYPTVPSYEQYF. The CDR3 DNA reads TGTGCCAGTAGTCACTACCCGACAGTCCCCTCCTACGAGCAGTACTTC.

The chain combines TRBV6-1 with TRBJ2-1; possibly TRBD1 for D (5 bases). V was cut by 5 bases and J by 0 bases, with 11 bases left in between. The CDR3 covers 15 residues. CDR1 and CDR2 from the germline V gene are MNHNS and SASEGT. In DNA form, the CDR3 reads TGTGCCAGCAGTTTTGGCGGACACTCCTACAATGAGCAGTTCTTC. It codes for CASSFGGHSYNEQFF.

The chain combines TRBV30 with TRBJ1-6; D possibly corresponds to TRBD1 (5 bases). CDR3 size: 15 residues. Germline CDR1 and CDR2: GTSNPN and SVGIG (reference sequence). V was trimmed by 5 bases and J by 0 bases, leaving 11 bases between them. CDR3 sequence (DNA): TGTGCCTGGGGGGGGGTGGTCTCCTATAATTCACCCCTCCACTTT. It codes for CAWGGVVSYNSPLHF.

The rearrangement joins TRBV9 to TRBJ2-2, with no clear D. Per the germline V gene, CDR1 is SGDLS and CDR2 is YYNGEE. Trimming removed 0 bases from V and 4 bases from J, with 4 bases in between. The CDR3 totals 13 residues. CDR3 nucleotide sequence: TGTGCCAGCAGCGTAGGCGTCACCGGGGAGCTGTTTTTT. The encoded protein is CASSVGVTGELFF.

The rearrangement joins TRBV14 to TRBJ1-2; D remains ambiguous. The CDR3 runs to 12 residues. From germline, CDR1 is SGHDN and CDR2 FVKESK. Trimming took 3 bases from V and 9 from J, leaving 11 bases between them. The CDR3 nucleotides are TGTGCCAGCAGCCAGGGGAGGGTACGCTACACCTTC. Translated, it gives CASSQGRVRYTF.

The J gene is TRBJ2-1, the V gene TRBV6-1, with 7 bases aligning to TRBD1. CDR1 MNHNS and CDR2 SASEGT come from the germline V gene. This CDR3 has 16 residues. V was pared by 0 bases and J by 1 base, with 3 bases of the junction left unmatched. The CDR3 DNA reads as TGTGCCAGCAGTGAAGCGGCAGGGGGATCCTACAATGAGCAGTTCTTC. Translating gives CASSEAAGGSYNEQFF.

This chain joins TRBV27 and TRBJ2-3; D possibly corresponds to TRBD2 (6 bases). Looked up from germline, CDR1 is MNHEY and CDR2 is SMNVEV (reference sequence). Deletions cut 4 bases from V and 1 base from J, with 6 bases between. The CDR3 runs to 13 residues. The chain's CDR3 is CASSWGGTDTQYF. For the CDR3, the DNA is TGTGCCAGCAGTTGGGGGGGCACAGATACGCAGTATTTT.

The CDR3 region has the DNA TGTGCCAGTCGGACAGGCCGCGGCGCCGGGGAGCTGTTTTTT. It encodes CASRTGRGAGELFF. This sequence joins TRBV6-5 and TRBJ2-2; 7 nucleotides agree with TRBD1. CDR3 length: 14 amino acids. Germline trimming cut 9 bases from V and 6 bases from J; bases unmatched to any gene: 10. Looked up from germline, CDR1 is MNHEY and CDR2 is SVGAGI.

A single count supports this clone. The chain combines TRBV7-3 with TRBJ2-2; D gene uncertain. This CDR3 has 14 residues. V was pared by 5 bases and J by 2 bases, with 9 bases between. CDR1 is SGHTA, CDR2 FQGTGA, per germline. In DNA form, the CDR3 reads TGTGCCAGCAGCCTAGACGATAACACCGGGGAGCTGTTTTTT. Protein product: CASSLDDNTGELFF.

The chain uses TRBV12-5 and TRBJ2-6, with a tentative D call TRBD2 (5 bases). The germline V gene has CDR1 LGHNT and CDR2 FRNRAP. Trimming removed 0 bases from V and 0 bases from J, with 18 bases in between. The CDR3 sequence is 20 residues long. CDR3 region: CASGLVNRGLAYSGANVLTF. The CDR3 DNA sequence: TGTGCTAGTGGTTTGGTAAACCGCGGCCTAGCTTACTCTGGGGCCAACGTCCTGACTTTC.

This clone was seen once. The genes are TRBV6-5 and TRBJ1-4, with a tentative D call TRBD1 (6 bases). V was cut by 4 bases and J by 2 bases, with 11 bases left in between. From germline, CDR1 is MNHEY and CDR2 SVGAGI. The CDR3 is 15 amino acids. CDR3 amino acids: CASSSRGRTNEKLFF. For the CDR3, the DNA is TGTGCCAGCAGTTCCAGGGGTAGGACTAATGAAAAACTGTTTTTT.

The chain carries TRBV14 and TRBJ2-5; a possible D gene is TRBD2 (6 bases). Trimming shortened V by 4 bases and J by 11 bases, and 14 bases separated the two germline ends. Per the germline V gene, CDR1 is SGHDN and CDR2 is FVKESK. The length of the CDR3 is 12 residues. The CDR3 here is CASSPGLWEQYF. In nucleotides, the CDR3 is TGTGCCAGCAGCCCGGGACTTTGGGAGCAGTACTTC.

This clone was seen more than once but under ten times. The rearrangement links TRBV6-5 to TRBJ2-5; TRBD1 agrees at 8 bases. CDR3 size: 15 residues. Germline CDR1 reads MNHEY; CDR2 reads SVGAGI. The junction had 0 bases not matched to a gene; V was cut back by 0 bases and J by 0 bases. The CDR3 loop reads CASSYSDRDQETQYF. CDR3 DNA: TGTGCCAGCAGTTACTCGGACAGGGACCAAGAGACCCAGTACTTC.

This clone was found once. The CDR3 here is CASSPDGREKLFF. The DNA for the CDR3 is TGTGCCAGCTCACCGGATGGCAGGGAAAAACTGTTTTTT. The J gene is TRBJ1-4, the V gene TRBV18; no clear D. Germline V gene lookup returns CDR1 KGHSH and CDR2 LQKENI. This CDR3 has 13 residues. With 3 bases removed from V and 8 bases from J, the gap between germline ends came to 10 bases. Looking up the rest from reference TRBV18 and TRBJ1-4 gives the full variable domain: NAGVMQNPRHLVRRRGQEARLRCSPMKGHSHVYWYRQLPEEGLKFMVYLQKENIIDESGMPKERFSAEFPKEGPSILRIQQVVRGDSAAYFCASSPDGREKLFFGSGTQLSVL.

This sequence joins TRBV7-2 and TRBJ2-2; 9 positions agree with TRBD1. The CDR3 has 16 residues. J was trimmed by 6 bases and V by 6 bases; bases with no gene match: 11. The germline V gene has CDR1 SGHTA and CDR2 FQGNSA. This CDR3 reads CASSFTGTGSSGELFF. Here the CDR3 DNA reads TGTGCCAGCAGTTTCACCGGGACAGGGAGCTCCGGGGAGCTGTTTTTT.

The chain couples TRBV28 to TRBJ1-6, with TRBD1 identical over 9 bases. V was clipped by 3 bases and J by 11 bases; unmatched bases: 5. Germline assignment: CDR1 MDHEN and CDR2 SYDVKM. This CDR3 region has 14 residues. The CDR3 bases are TGTGCCAGCAGTTTTGGACAGGGGATAGCACCCCTCCACTTT. Translating it yields CASSFGQGIAPLHF.